The sequence of this T cell receptor (beta chain) was determined in a study of cytomegalovirus exposure and HLA in healthy donors. Study-level findings and limits: According to a subsequent analysis, TCR clusters from the first cohort were inclined to appear together in the 120 validation repertoires. Using the classifier, cytomegalovirus status was reportedly diagnosed with high specificity and sensitivity. Researchers counted 180 or so TCR beta chains as cytomegalovirus-associated.

Among the approximately 130 subjects of the validation cohort, separate from the 666-subject first cohort, were the donors. V was trimmed by 5 bases and J by 6 bases, leaving 8 bases between them. CDR1 is LNHNV, CDR2 YYDKDF, per germline (reference sequence). The CDR3 covers 12 residues. Regarding this clone: Antigen: not known.

Using immunoSEQ multiplex PCR, the repertoire was profiled, and TCRdb retains in-frame clones only, with some absent. The sample holds 200,000 to 250,000 clones, around 78% seen once. The rearrangement joins TRBV15 to TRBJ2-1; D unresolved. The sequence came from a woman aged 18-29 years in good health and CMV-seronegative. Sequencing was done on a sample of PBMCs. This CDR3 is CATSDHFNEQFF. DNA of the CDR3: TGTGCCACCAGCGACCACTTCAATGAGCAGTTCTTC. The variable domain in full, completed from reference TRBV15 and TRBJ2-1, reads DAMVIQNPRYQVTQFGKPVTLSCSQTLNHNVMYWYQQKSSQAPKLLFHYYDKDFNNEADTPDNFQSRRPNTSFCFLDIRSPGLGDTAMYLCATSDHFNEQFFGPGTRLTVL.